This TCR beta chain was found in a study of identical twins. Study observations and caveats: Invariant cells of the MAIT and iNKT types might have partly distorted the zero-insertion analyses.

Comments on this clonotype: The antigen remains undetermined.

TCRdb recomputed calls from the 5' RACE reads with MiXCR, one row per CDR3 protein. In the table there are just over 500,000 distinct CDR3 sequences, less than 25% of which are singletons. Trimming took 2 bases from V and 7 from J; bases not matched to a gene: 9. Germline lookup yields CDR1 SGHKS and CDR2 YYEKEE (reference sequence). The CDR3 is made up of 15 amino acids. These same records also appear under a second study, on T cells expressing NK-cell markers. That work contributes: Dominant NKG2C+ clonotypes accounted for roughly 1.0-7.5% of CD8+ T cells in 5 to 7 donors. For a handful of donors, these clonotypes were likewise the leading ones in the CD3+CD56-NKG2C+ fraction.

The V and J genes are TRBV5-5 and TRBJ1-2; 9 bases fit TRBD1. Sequenced: CD4+ T cells sorted from blood. The receptor comes from a young woman in good health. This CDR3 is CASSFIGTGLIGYTF. DNA for the CDR3: TGTGCCAGCAGCTTTATAGGGACAGGGCTAATTGGCTACACCTTC. Variable domain in full (rest from reference TRBV5-5 and TRBJ1-2): DAGVTQSPTHLIKTRGQQVTLRCSPISGHKSVSWYQQVLGQGPQFIFQYYEKEERGRGNFPDRFSARQFPNYSSELNVNALLLGDSALYLCASSFIGTGLIGYTFGSGTRLTVV.